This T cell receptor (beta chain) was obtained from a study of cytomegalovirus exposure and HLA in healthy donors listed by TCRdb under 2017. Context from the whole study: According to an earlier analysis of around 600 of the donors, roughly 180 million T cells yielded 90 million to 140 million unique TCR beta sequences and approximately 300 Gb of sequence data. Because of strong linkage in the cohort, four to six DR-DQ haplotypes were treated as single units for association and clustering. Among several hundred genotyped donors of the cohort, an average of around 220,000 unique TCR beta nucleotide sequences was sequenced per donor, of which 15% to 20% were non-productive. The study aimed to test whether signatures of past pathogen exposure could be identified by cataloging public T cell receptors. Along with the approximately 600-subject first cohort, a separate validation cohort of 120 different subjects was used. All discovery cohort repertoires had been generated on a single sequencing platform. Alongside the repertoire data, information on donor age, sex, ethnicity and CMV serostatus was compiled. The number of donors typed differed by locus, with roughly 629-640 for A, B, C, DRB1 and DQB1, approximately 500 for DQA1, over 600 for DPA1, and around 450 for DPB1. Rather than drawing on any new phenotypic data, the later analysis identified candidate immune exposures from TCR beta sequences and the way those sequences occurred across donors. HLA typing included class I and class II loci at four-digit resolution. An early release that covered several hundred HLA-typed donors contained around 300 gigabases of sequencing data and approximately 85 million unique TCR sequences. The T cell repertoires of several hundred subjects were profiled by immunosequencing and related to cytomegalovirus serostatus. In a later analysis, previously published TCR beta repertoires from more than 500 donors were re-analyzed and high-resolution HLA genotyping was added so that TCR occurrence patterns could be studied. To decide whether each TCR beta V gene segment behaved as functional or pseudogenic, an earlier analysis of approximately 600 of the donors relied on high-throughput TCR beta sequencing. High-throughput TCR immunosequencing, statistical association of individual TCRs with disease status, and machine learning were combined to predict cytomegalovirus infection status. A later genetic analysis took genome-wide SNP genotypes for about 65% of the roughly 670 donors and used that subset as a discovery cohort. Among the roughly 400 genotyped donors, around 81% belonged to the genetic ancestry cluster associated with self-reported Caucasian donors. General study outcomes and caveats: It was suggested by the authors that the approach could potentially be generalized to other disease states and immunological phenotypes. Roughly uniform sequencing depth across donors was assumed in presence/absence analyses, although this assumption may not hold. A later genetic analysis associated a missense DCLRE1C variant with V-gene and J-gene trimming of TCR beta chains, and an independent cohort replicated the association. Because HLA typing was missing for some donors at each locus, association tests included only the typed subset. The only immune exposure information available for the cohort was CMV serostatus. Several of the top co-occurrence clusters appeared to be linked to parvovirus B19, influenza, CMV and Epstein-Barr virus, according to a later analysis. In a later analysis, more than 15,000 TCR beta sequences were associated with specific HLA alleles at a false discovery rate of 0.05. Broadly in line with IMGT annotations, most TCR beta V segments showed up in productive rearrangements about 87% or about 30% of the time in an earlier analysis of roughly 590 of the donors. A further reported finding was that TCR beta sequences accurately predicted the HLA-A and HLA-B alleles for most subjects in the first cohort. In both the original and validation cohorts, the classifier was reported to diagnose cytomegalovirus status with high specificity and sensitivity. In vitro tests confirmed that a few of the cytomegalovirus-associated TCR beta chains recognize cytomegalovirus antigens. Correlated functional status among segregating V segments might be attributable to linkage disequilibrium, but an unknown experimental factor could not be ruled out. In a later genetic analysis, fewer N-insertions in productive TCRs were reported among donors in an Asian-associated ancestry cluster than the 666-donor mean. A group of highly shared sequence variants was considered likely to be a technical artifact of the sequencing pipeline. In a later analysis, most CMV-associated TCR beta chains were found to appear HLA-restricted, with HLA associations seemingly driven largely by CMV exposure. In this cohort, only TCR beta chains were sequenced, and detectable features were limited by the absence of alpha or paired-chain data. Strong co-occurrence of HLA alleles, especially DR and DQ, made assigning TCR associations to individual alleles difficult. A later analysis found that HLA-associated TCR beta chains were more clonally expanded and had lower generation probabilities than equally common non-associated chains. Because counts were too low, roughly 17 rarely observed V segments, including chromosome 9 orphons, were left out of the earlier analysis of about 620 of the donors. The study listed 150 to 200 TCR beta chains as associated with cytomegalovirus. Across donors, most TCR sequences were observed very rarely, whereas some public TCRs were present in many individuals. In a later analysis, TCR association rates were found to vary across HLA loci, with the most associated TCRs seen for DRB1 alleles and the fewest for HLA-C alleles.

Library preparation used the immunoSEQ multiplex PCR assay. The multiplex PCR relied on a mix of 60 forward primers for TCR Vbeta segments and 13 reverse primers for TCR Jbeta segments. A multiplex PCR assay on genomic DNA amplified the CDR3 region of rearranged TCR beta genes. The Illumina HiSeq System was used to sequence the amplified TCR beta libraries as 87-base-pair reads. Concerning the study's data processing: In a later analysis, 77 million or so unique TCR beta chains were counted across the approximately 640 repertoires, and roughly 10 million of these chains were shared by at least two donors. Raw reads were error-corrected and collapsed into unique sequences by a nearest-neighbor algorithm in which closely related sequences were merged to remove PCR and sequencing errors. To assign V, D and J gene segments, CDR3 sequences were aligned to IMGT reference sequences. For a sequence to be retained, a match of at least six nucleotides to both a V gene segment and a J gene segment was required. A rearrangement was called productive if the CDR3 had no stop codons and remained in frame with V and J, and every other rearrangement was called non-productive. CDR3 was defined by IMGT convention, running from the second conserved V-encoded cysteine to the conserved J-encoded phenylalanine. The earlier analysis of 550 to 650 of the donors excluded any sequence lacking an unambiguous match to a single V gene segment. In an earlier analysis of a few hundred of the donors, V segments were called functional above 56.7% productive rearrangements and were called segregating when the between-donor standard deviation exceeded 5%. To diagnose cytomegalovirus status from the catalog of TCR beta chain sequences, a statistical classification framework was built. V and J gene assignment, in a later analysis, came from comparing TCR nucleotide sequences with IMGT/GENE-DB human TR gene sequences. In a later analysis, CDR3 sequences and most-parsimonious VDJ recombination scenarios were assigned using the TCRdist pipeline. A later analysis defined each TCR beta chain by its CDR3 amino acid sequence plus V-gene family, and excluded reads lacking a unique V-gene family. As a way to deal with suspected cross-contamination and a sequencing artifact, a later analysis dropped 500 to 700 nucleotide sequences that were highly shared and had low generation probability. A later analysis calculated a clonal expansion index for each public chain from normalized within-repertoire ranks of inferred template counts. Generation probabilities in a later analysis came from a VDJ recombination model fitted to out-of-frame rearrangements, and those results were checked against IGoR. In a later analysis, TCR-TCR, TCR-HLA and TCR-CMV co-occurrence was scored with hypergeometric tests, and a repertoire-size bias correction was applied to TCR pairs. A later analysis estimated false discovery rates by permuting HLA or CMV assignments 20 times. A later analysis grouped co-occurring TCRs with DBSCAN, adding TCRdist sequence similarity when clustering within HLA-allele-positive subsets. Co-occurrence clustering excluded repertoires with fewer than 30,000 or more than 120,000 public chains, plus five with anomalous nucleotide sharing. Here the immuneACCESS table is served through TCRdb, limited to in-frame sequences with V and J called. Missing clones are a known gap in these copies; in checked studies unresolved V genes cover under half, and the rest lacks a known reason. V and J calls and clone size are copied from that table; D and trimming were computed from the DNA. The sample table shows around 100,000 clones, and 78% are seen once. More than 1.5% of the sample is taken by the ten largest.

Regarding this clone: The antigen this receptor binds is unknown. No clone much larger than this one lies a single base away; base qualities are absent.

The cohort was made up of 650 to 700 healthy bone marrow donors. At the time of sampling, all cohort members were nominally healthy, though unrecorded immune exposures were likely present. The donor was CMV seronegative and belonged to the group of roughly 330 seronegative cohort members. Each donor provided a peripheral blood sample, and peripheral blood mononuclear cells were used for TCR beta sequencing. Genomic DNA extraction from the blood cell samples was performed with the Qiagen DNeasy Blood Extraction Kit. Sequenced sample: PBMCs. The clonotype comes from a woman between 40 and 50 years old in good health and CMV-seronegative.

This receptor has the CDR3 CATARGDLTTDTQYF. The DNA sequence is as follows: TGTGCCACCGCCCGGGGGGATTTAACCACAGATACGCAGTATTTT. Recombination joined TRBV6-5 with TRBJ2-3, with TRBD2 identical over 7 junction bases. Ends trimmed: V by 10 bases, J by 2 bases; bases unmatched to a gene: 12. Spanning cysteine to phenylalanine, the CDR3 consists of 15 amino acids. The retained sequence is limited to the CDR3, 45 bases, with the frame set at the first base. CDR1 MNHEY and CDR2 SVGAGI are derived from the germline V gene.